The rows below give T cell receptor beta chains drawn from one sample of a study of beta chain features in type 1 diabetes. The table came from immunoSEQ multiplex PCR; TCRdb's copy has only in-frame clones and leaves some out. The sample has some 410,000 clones, more than 9.5% seen once; the top ten hold over 0.04%. The sample was naive CD4+ T cells from blood. Every receptor here comes from a woman under 30 in good health. Each CDR3 is given with its conserved first and last residue. Fields, in order: D gene, clone size, J gene, V gene, CDR3 DNA, CDR3 protein. The D gene is left open where the match is weak. Some rows mark clone size as missing; the rest say once, few, many or name a class of expanded clone.

TRBD1 | - | TRBJ2-1 | TRBV11-3 | TGTGCCAGCAGCCCCCCAGACAGGGGTGCAAATGAGCAGTTCTTC | CASSPPDRGANEQFF
- | - | TRBJ2-4 | TRBV7-9 | TGTGCCAGCAGCTCCCCTAGGGCAGATGGCATTCAGTACTTC | CASSSPRADGIQYF
- | few | TRBJ1-1 | TRBV29-1 | TGCAGCGTTAACAGGCTTAACACTGAAGCTTTCTTT | CSVNRLNTEAFF
- | - | TRBJ2-5 | TRBV30 | TGTGCCTGGAGTCTGGTCGCTGGAGGCCGTGGGACCCAGTACTTC | CAWSLVAGGRGTQYF
- | few | TRBJ2-3 | TRBV27 | TGTGCCAGCAGTTCCCCCCCGAACACAGATACGCAGTATTTT | CASSSPPNTDTQYF
- | - | TRBJ1-5 | TRBV6-5 | TGTGCCACCCAGAGGTCCGGCAGGGGCAATCAGCCCCAGCATTTT | CATQRSGRGNQPQHF
- | few | TRBJ1-5 | TRBV28 | TGTGCCAGCAGTTTTGACCCAAATCAGCCCCAGCATTTT | CASSFDPNQPQHF
- | few | TRBJ2-1 | TRBV4-2 | TGTGCCAGCAGCCACCCCTGGGGGGCCGCCAACAATGAGCAGTTCTTC | CASSHPWGAANNEQFF
- | - | TRBJ2-2 | TRBV5-1 | TGCGCCAGCAGCTTGCCAGGAAACACCGGGGAGCTGTTTTTT | CASSLPGNTGELFF
TRBD2 | few | TRBJ2-3 | TRBV4-3 | TGCGCCAGCAGCCAAGGGACTAGCGGGGAAGCAGATACGCAGTATTTT | CASSQGTSGEADTQYF
TRBD1 | - | TRBJ2-1 | TRBV5-1 | TGCGCCAGCTCACGGGACAGGGTCCATGAGCAGTTCTTC | CASSRDRVHEQFF
TRBD2 | - | TRBJ2-5 | TRBV29-1 | TGCAGCGTTCATGAGTGGGAGGGCCAGGTCGAGACCCAGTACTTC | CSVHEWEGQVETQYF
- | - | TRBJ2-1 | TRBV4-1 | TGCGCCAGCAGCCCCCGGGAACTAGTTGTTGGTGAGCAGTTCTTC | CASSPRELVVGEQFF
- | few | TRBJ2-6 | TRBV27 | TGTGCCAGCAAAGGGGCGGGGGCCAACGTCCTGACTTTC | CASKGAGANVLTF
- | - | TRBJ2-7 | TRBV25-1 | TGTGCCAGCAGTCCCTGGGACACAATCAACGAGCAGTACTTC | CASSPWDTINEQYF
- | - | TRBJ1-2 | TRBV4-1 | TGCGCCAGCAGCCAAGCAGGGTCTGGCTACACCTTC | CASSQAGSGYTF
- | - | TRBJ1-5 | TRBV29-1 | TGCAGCGTTGGGGCAGGGGAGGAACAGCCCCAGCATTTT | CSVGAGEEQPQHF
- | - | TRBJ1-1 | TRBV13 | TGTGCCAGCAGCTTAACCCGGCGGACTGAAGCTTTCTTT | CASSLTRRTEAFF
TRBD1 | - | TRBJ1-2 | TRBV6-5 | TGTGCCAGCAGACGGACAGGGGCGGGCTATGGCTACACCTTC | CASRRTGAGYGYTF
- | few | TRBJ2-3 | TRBV7-9 | TGTGCCAGCAGCCCAATTGCCGCAGATACGCAGTATTTT | CASSPIAADTQYF
- | few | TRBJ2-1 | TRBV7-9 | TGTGCCAGCAGCTTAATTTCCCTGAGTAGCGTAGAGCAGTTCTTC | CASSLISLSSVEQFF
TRBD2 | - | TRBJ2-1 | TRBV12-5 | TGTGCTAGTGGTTTGGTACTTGGGGGAGGGCCTCCAAATGAGCAGTTCTTC | CASGLVLGGGPPNEQFF
- | - | TRBJ1-1 | TRBV30 | TGTGCCTCACCCTCGAACACTGAAGCTTTCTTT | CASPSNTEAFF
TRBD2 | - | TRBJ2-7 | TRBV9 | TGTGCCAGCAGCCTTCGGACTAGCGGGAGTCTCTACGAGCAGTACTTC | CASSLRTSGSLYEQYF
TRBD2 | - | TRBJ2-5 | TRBV7-2 | TGTGCCAGCAGCTCAGCGGGAGCCGGAGAGACCCAGTACTTC | CASSSAGAGETQYF
TRBD1 | few | TRBJ2-3 | TRBV2 | TGTGCCAGCAGCCGGGACAGGAGAACAGATACGCAGTATTTT | CASSRDRRTDTQYF
- | - | TRBJ2-3 | TRBV6-5 | TGTGCCAGCAGTTCCACCGTCACCACAGATACGCAGTATTTT | CASSSTVTTDTQYF
TRBD1 | few | TRBJ1-4 | TRBV2 | TGTGCCAGCGACAGGGGCGCGAATGAAAAACTGTTTTTT | CASDRGANEKLFF
- | few | TRBJ2-7 | TRBV7-2 | TGTGCCAGCAGCAAGGACGGACCCTACGAGCAGTACTTC | CASSKDGPYEQYF
TRBD2 | few | TRBJ2-7 | TRBV7-3 | TGTGCCAGCAGCTTAATCCCGGTAGCGGGAGTACACGAGCAGTACTTC | CASSLIPVAGVHEQYF
- | - | TRBJ2-1 | TRBV6-5 | TGTGCCAGCCAGATGTACGATGAGCAGTTCTTC | CASQMYDEQFF
TRBD1 | - | TRBJ1-2 | TRBV28 | TGTGCCAGCAGTCCCGACAGGGGCTATGGCTACACCTTC | CASSPDRGYGYTF
- | few | TRBJ2-5 | TRBV5-4 | TGTGCCAGCTCTAAAGGGAGTAACCAAGAGACCCAGTACTTC | CASSKGSNQETQYF
TRBD2 | few | TRBJ2-7 | TRBV29-1 | TGCAGCGTTGACGGTCTAGCGGGAGTCCGCAACGACGAGCAGTACTTC | CSVDGLAGVRNDEQYF
- | many | TRBJ2-3 | TRBV7-2 | TGTGCCAGCAGCCGGGGAGTCGATACGCAGTATTTT | CASSRGVDTQYF
- | - | TRBJ2-7 | TRBV5-1 | TGCGCCAGCAGCCCGGATGGTGTAGGAGAGCAGTACTTC | CASSPDGVGEQYF
- | - | TRBJ2-4 | TRBV6-6 | TGTGCCAGCAGTAGCGGACCGATAGCCAAAAACATTCAGTACTTC | CASSSGPIAKNIQYF
- | few | TRBJ2-2 | TRBV4-1 | TGCGCCAGCAGCCAAGATTTGTACAGGAAGATGAACACCGGGGAGCTGTTTTTT | CASSQDLYRKMNTGELFF
TRBD2 | - | TRBJ2-3 | TRBV30 | TGTGCCTGGAGACGGGCGGGAGCTACAGATACGCAGTATTTT | CAWRRAGATDTQYF
- | - | TRBJ2-1 | TRBV7-2 | TGTGCCAGCCTCCGGGACACTATATACAATGAGCAGTTCTTC | CASLRDTIYNEQFF
TRBD2 | few | TRBJ2-1 | TRBV7-9 | TGTGCCAGCAGCTCTAGACTTCGGACTAGCAGAAACAATGAGCAGTTCTTC | CASSSRLRTSRNNEQFF
- | few | TRBJ1-5 | TRBV6-4 | TGTGCCAGCAGTGAAGAGATCAATCAGCCCCAGCATTTT | CASSEEINQPQHF
TRBD1 | - | TRBJ1-2 | TRBV4-3 | TGCGCCAGCAGCCGGTCCCGGGACAGGGACGGCTACACCTTC | CASSRSRDRDGYTF
- | few | TRBJ2-5 | TRBV5-4 | TGTGCCAGCAGCTTGGGGTTAGCGTACCAAGAGACCCAGTACTTC | CASSLGLAYQETQYF
TRBD2 | - | TRBJ2-3 | TRBV30 | TGTGCCTGGAGTATCGGGACTATCACAGATACGCAGTATTTT | CAWSIGTITDTQYF
- | once | TRBJ2-3 | TRBV27 | TGTGCCAGCAGAGCAACCCGAGGGATCACAGATACGCAGTATTTT | CASRATRGITDTQYF
- | - | TRBJ2-5 | TRBV18 | TGTGCCAGCTCACCACCAGGGGAAGAGACCCAGTACTTC | CASSPPGEETQYF
TRBD2 | few | TRBJ2-1 | TRBV4-3 | TGCGCCAGCAGCCAACTTCTAGCGGGAGGCTACAATGAGCAGTTCTTC | CASSQLLAGGYNEQFF
- | - | TRBJ2-7 | TRBV27 | TGTGCCAGCAGTTTACAGGGAGGCGAGCAGTACTTC | CASSLQGGEQYF
TRBD1 | - | TRBJ1-2 | TRBV9 | TGTGCCAGCAGCGTAGCAGGGGGGACTATGCGGTACACCTTC | CASSVAGGTMRYTF
TRBD2 | few | TRBJ2-1 | TRBV7-2 | TGTGCCAGCAGCTTTAGCGGGGGGGGCTACAATGAGCAGTTCTTC | CASSFSGGGYNEQFF